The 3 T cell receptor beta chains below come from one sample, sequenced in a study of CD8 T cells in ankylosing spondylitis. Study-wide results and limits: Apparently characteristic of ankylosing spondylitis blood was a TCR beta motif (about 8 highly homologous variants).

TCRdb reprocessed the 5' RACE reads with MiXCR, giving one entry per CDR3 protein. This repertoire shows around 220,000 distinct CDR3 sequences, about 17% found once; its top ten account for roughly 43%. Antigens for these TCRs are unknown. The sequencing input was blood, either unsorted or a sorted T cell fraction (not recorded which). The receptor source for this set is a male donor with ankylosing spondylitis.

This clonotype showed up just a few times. CDR3 DNA: TGTGCCATCGGCGGGACTAGCGGGACCACAGATACGCAGTATTTT. Translating gives CAIGGTSGTTDTQYF. The V call is TRBV10-3, the J call TRBJ2-3, with 13 bases lining up with TRBD2. Germline values: CDR1 ENHRY, CDR2 SYGVKD. V lost 8 bases and J lost 2; bases outside the gene matches: 4. CDR3 length: 15 amino acids.

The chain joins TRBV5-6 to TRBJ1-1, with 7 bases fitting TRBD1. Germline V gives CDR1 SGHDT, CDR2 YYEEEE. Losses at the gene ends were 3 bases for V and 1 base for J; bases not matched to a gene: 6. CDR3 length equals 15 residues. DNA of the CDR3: TGTGCCAGCAGCTCGGGACAGCTCTGGAACACTGAAGCTTTCTTT. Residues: CASSSGQLWNTEAFF.

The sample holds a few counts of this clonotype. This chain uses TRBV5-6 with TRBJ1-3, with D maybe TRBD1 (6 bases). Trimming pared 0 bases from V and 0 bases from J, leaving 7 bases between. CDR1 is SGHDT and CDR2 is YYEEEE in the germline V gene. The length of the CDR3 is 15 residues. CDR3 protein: CASSLGTVSGNTIYF. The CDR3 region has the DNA TGTGCCAGCAGCTTGGGGACAGTCTCTGGAAACACCATATATTTT.